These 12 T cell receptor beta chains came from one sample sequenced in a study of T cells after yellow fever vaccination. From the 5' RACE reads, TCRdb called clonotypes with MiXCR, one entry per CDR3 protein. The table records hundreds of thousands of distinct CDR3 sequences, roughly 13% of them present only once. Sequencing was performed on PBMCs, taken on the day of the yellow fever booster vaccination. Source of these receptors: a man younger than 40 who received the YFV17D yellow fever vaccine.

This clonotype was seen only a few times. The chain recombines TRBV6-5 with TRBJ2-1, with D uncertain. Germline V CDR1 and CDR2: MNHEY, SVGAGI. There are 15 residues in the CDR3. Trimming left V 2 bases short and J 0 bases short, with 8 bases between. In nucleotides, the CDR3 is TGTGCCAGCAGTTACGAGCTGGGCTCCTACAATGAGCAGTTCTTC. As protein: CASSYELGSYNEQFF.

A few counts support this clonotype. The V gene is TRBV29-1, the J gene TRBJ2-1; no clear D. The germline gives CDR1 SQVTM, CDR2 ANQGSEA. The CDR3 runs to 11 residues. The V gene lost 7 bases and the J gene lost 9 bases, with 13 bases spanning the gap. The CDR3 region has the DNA TGCAGCGGCACTTCGCCAGGTGAGCAGTTCTTC. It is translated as CSGTSPGEQFF.

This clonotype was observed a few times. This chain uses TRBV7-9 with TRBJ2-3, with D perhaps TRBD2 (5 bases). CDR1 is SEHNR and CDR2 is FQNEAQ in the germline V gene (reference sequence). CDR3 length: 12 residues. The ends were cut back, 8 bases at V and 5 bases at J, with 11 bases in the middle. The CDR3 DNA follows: TGTGCCAGCCTCTCCGGGGAAGATACGCAGTATTTT. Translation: CASLSGEDTQYF.

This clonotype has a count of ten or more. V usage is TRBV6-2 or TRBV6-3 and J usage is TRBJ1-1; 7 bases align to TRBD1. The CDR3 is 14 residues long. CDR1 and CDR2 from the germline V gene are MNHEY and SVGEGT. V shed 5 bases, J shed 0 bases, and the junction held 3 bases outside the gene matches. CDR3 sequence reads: CASSQQGMNTEAFF. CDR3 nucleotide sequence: TGTGCCAGCAGTCAACAGGGGATGAACACTGAAGCTTTCTTT.

CDR3 residues: CASSLFGQNTEAFF. The CDR3 DNA reads as TGTGCCAGCAGTTTATTTGGTCAGAACACTGAAGCTTTCTTT. The V call is TRBV12-3 or TRBV12-4, the J call TRBJ1-1; unclear D gene. The CDR3 has 14 residues. V lost 2 bases to trimming and J lost 1 base, with 8 bases between them.

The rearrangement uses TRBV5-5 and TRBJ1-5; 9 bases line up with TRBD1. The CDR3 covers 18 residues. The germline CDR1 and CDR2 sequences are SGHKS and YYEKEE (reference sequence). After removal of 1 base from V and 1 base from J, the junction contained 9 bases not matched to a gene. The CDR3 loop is CASSLRYGGTGSNQPQHF. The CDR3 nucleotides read TGTGCCAGCAGCTTGAGATATGGGGGGACAGGGAGCAATCAGCCCCAGCATTTT.

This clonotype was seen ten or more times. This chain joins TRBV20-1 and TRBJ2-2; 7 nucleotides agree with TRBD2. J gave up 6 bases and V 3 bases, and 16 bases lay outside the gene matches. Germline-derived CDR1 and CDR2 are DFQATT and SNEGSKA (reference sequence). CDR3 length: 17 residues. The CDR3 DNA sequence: TGCAGTGCTAGGCCTCCGAGGGAGGGAAAAGTTGCCGGGGAGCTGTTTTTT. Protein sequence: CSARPPREGKVAGELFF.

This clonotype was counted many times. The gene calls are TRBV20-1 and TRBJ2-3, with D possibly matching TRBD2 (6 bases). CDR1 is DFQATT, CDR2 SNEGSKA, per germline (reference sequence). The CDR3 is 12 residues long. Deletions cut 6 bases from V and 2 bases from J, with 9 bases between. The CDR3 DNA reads TGCAGTGCGGGGAGGCCCACAGATACGCAGTATTTT. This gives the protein CSAGRPTDTQYF.

The CDR3 spells CASTWGGHTLDEQFF. CDR3 DNA: TGCGCCAGCACCTGGGGGGGGCATACCCTTGATGAGCAGTTCTTC. The V and J genes are TRBV5-1 and TRBJ2-1, with D perhaps matching TRBD2 (7 bases). With 6 bases removed from V and 8 bases from J, the gap between germline ends came to 21 bases. Germline V CDR1 and CDR2: SGHRS, YFSETQ. The CDR3 loop spans 15 amino acids. The full variable domain, in which reference TRBV5-1 and TRBJ2-1 provide the parts outside the CDR3, is KAGVTQTPRYLIKTRGQQVTLSCSPISGHRSVSWYQQTPGQGLQFLFEYFSETQRNKGNFPGRFSGRQFSNSRSEMNVSTLELGDSALYLCASTWGGHTLDEQFFGPGTRLTVL.

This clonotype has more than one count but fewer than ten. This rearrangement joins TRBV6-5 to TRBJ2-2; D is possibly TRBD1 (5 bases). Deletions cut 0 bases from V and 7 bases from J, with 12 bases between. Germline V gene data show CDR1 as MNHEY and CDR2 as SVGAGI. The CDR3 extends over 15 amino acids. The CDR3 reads CASSYSSRVYGELFF. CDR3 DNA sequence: TGTGCCAGCAGTTACTCTTCCAGGGTGTACGGGGAGCTGTTTTTT.

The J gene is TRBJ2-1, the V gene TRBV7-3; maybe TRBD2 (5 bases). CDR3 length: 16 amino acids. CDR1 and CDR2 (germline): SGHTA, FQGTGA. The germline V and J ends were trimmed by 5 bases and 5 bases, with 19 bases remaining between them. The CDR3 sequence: CASSPSSGAVDNEQFF. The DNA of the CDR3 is TGTGCCAGCAGCCCTAGCAGCGGAGCGGTAGACAATGAGCAGTTCTTC.

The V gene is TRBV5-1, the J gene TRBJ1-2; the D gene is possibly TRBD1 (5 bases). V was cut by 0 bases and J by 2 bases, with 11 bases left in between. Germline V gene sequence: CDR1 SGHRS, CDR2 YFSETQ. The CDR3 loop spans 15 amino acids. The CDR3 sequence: CASSLGDVMNYGYTF. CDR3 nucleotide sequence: TGCGCCAGCAGCTTGGGGGACGTGATGAACTATGGCTACACCTTC.